This is a list of T cell receptor beta chains from one sample in a study of blood T cell repertoires in COVID-19. This table comes from immunoSEQ multiplex PCR, and its TCRdb copy is limited to in-frame clones, with some not included. The sample carries approximately 390,000 clones, 88% recorded once. The sample comprised PBMCs or T cells enriched from blood (not recorded which). Source of these receptors: a middle-aged woman with acute COVID-19. The CDR3 runs from the conserved cysteine through the conserved F or W. Fields, in order: V gene, J gene, D gene, CDR3 protein. A D gene is named only where the DNA matches it firmly.

V gene: TRBV11-2; J gene: TRBJ1-2; D gene: TRBD1; CDR3 protein: CASSFRQGKDGYTF
V gene: TRBV5-1; J gene: TRBJ2-7; D gene: .; CDR3 protein: CASSLNPGGYEQYF
V gene: TRBV30; J gene: TRBJ1-4; D gene: .; CDR3 protein: CAWAEDSSNEKLFF
V gene: TRBV5-1; J gene: TRBJ1-3; D gene: .; CDR3 protein: CASSGDTSRNTIYF
V gene: TRBV9; J gene: TRBJ1-6; D gene: .; CDR3 protein: CASSVANLAGSPLHF
V gene: TRBV2; J gene: TRBJ2-7; D gene: .; CDR3 protein: CASSRNSGYEQYF
V gene: TRBV19; J gene: TRBJ1-1; D gene: .; CDR3 protein: CASSIGLLSEAFF
V gene: TRBV10-1; J gene: TRBJ2-7; D gene: TRBD2; CDR3 protein: CASSALAGDPYEQYF
V gene: TRBV6-2/TRBV6-3; J gene: TRBJ2-7; D gene: .; CDR3 protein: CASSYFGGYSYEQYF
V gene: TRBV9; J gene: TRBJ2-3; D gene: .; CDR3 protein: CASSSRSADTQYF
V gene: TRBV7-8; J gene: TRBJ2-3; D gene: TRBD2; CDR3 protein: CASSPVAGGTDTQYF
V gene: TRBV18; J gene: TRBJ1-1; D gene: TRBD1; CDR3 protein: CASFKDRDSEAFF
V gene: TRBV4-1; J gene: TRBJ1-6; D gene: TRBD1; CDR3 protein: CASTRLGQGLSPLHF
V gene: TRBV27; J gene: TRBJ2-7; D gene: TRBD2; CDR3 protein: CASSLFPPTSGGPTYEQYF
V gene: TRBV30; J gene: TRBJ1-5; D gene: .; CDR3 protein: CAWSPGKRPQHF
V gene: TRBV30; J gene: TRBJ1-2; D gene: .; CDR3 protein: CAWRPPPGSYTF
V gene: TRBV7-9; J gene: TRBJ2-7; D gene: .; CDR3 protein: CASSLEGGNEQYF
V gene: TRBV10-3; J gene: TRBJ1-3; D gene: TRBD1; CDR3 protein: CAISGTGPGNTIYF
V gene: TRBV19; J gene: TRBJ1-1; D gene: TRBD1; CDR3 protein: CASSLTGHTEAFF
V gene: TRBV27; J gene: TRBJ2-7; D gene: TRBD1; CDR3 protein: CASSRQGREQYF
V gene: TRBV3-1/TRBV3-2; J gene: TRBJ2-5; D gene: TRBD2; CDR3 protein: CASSPGLAGEETQYF
V gene: TRBV6-5; J gene: TRBJ1-2; D gene: .; CDR3 protein: CASSLMDRPRGGYTF
V gene: TRBV29-1; J gene: TRBJ2-3; D gene: TRBD1; CDR3 protein: CSVGKGALDTQYF
V gene: TRBV5-8; J gene: TRBJ2-5; D gene: TRBD1; CDR3 protein: CASSYGQGQETQYF
V gene: TRBV7-9; J gene: TRBJ1-2; D gene: .; CDR3 protein: CASSLWTENGYTF
V gene: TRBV2; J gene: TRBJ1-2; D gene: TRBD1; CDR3 protein: CASRGQGRAGYTF
V gene: TRBV5-4; J gene: TRBJ2-7; D gene: .; CDR3 protein: CASSFSAGSTREQYF
V gene: TRBV15; J gene: TRBJ1-1; D gene: .; CDR3 protein: CATSRDLGTLNTEAFF
V gene: TRBV27; J gene: TRBJ1-5; D gene: .; CDR3 protein: CASSLYRYSNQPQHF
V gene: TRBV6-5; J gene: TRBJ1-5; D gene: TRBD1; CDR3 protein: CASSYDRGGQPQHF
V gene: TRBV19; J gene: TRBJ2-1; D gene: TRBD1; CDR3 protein: CASSIVGGSLNEQFF
V gene: TRBV30; J gene: TRBJ1-3; D gene: .; CDR3 protein: CAWSVLGSSGNTIYF
V gene: TRBV19; J gene: TRBJ1-1; D gene: .; CDR3 protein: CASSSPGGHAYEAFF
V gene: TRBV6-1; J gene: TRBJ2-7; D gene: TRBD2; CDR3 protein: CASSEALLAGEPYEQYF